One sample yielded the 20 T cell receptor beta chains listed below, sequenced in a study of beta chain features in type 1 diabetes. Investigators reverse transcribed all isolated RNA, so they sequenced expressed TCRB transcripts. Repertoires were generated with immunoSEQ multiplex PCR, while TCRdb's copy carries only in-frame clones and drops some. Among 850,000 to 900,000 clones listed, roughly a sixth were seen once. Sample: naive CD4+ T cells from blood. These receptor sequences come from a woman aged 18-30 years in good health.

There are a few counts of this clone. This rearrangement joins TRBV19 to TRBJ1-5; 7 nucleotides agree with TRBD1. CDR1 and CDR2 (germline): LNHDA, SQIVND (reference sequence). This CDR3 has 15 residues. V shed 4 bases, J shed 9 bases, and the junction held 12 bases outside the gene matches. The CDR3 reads CASSKQGKGDWPQHF. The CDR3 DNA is TGTGCCAGTAGTAAACAGGGGAAGGGAGACTGGCCCCAGCATTTT.

CDR3 DNA sequence: TGTGCCAGCAGCCAAGAAGTGTACAATGAGCAGTTCTTC. As protein: CASSQEVYNEQFF. The V call is TRBV4-2, the J call TRBJ2-1; no firm D call. Germline CDR1 reads LGHNA; CDR2 reads YNFKEQ. The CDR3 sequence is 13 residues long. Trimming pared 0 bases from V and 4 bases from J, leaving 4 bases between.

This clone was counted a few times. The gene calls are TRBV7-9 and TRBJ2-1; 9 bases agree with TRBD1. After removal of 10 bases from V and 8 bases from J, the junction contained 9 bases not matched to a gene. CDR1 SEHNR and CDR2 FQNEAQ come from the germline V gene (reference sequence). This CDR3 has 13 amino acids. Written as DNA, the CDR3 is TGTGCCACCACGGGACAGGGCATAGATGAGCAGTTCTTC. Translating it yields CATTGQGIDEQFF.

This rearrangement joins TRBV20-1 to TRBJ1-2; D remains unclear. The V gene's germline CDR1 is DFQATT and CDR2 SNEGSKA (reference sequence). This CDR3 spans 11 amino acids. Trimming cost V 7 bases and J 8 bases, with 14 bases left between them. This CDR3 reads CSVRDRRGYTF. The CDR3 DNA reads TGCAGTGTTAGGGATCGGCGGGGCTACACCTTC.

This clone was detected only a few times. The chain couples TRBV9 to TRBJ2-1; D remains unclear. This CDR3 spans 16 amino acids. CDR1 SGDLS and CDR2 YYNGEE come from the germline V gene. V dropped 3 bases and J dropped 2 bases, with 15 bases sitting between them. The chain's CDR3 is CASSAGPTRTYNEQFF. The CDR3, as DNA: TGTGCCAGCAGCGCCGGACCGACTCGGACCTACAATGAGCAGTTCTTC.

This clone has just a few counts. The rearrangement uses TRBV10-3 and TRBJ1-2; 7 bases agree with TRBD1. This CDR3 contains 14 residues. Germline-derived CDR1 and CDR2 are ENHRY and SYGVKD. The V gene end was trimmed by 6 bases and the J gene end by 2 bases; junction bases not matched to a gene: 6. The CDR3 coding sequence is TGTGCCATCAGGAGACAGGGTTCGAACTATGGCTACACCTTC. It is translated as CAIRRQGSNYGYTF.

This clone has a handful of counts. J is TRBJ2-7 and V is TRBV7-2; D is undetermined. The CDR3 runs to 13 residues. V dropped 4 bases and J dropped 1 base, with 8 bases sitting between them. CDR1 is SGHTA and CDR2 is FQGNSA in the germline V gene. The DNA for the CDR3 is TGTGCCAGCAGCTCTTTAGGTTCCTACGAGCAGTACTTC. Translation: CASSSLGSYEQYF. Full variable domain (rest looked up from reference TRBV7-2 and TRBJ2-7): GAGVSQSPSNKVTEKGKDVELRCDPISGHTALYWYRQSLGQGLEFLIYFQGNSAPDKSGLPSDRFSAERTGGSVSTLTIQRTQQEDSAVYLCASSSLGSYEQYFGPGTRLTVT.

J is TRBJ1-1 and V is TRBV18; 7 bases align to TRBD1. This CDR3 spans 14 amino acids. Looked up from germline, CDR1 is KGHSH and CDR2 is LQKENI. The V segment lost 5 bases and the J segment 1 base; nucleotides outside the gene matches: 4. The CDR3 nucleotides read TGTGCCAGCTCAGGACGACAGGGGAACACTGAAGCTTTCTTT. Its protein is CASSGRQGNTEAFF. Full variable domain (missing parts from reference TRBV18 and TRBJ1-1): NAGVMQNPRHLVRRRGQEARLRCSPMKGHSHVYWYRQLPEEGLKFMVYLQKENIIDESGMPKERFSAEFPKEGPSILRIQQVVRGDSAAYFCASSGRQGNTEAFFGQGTRLTVV.

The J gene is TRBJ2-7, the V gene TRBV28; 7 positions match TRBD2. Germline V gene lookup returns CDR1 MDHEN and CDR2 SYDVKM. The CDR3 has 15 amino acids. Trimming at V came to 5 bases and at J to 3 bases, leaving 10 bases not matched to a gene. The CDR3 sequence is CASSPASGARYEQYF. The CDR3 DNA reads TGTGCCAGCAGTCCTGCTAGCGGAGCCCGCTACGAGCAGTACTTC.

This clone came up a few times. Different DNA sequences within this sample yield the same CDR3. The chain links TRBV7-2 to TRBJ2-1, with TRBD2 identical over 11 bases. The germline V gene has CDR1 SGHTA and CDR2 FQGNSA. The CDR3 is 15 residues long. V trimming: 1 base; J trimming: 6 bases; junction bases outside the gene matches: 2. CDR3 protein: CASSLDLAGGNEQFF. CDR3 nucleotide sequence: TGTGCCAGCAGCTTAGACCTAGCGGGAGGCAATGAGCAGTTCTTC.

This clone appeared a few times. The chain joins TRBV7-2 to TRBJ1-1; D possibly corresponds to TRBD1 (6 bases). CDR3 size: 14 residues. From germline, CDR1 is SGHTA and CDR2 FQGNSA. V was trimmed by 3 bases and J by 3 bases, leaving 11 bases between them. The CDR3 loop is CASSFGNRDTEAFF. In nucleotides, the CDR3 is TGTGCCAGCAGCTTCGGGAACAGGGACACTGAAGCTTTCTTT.

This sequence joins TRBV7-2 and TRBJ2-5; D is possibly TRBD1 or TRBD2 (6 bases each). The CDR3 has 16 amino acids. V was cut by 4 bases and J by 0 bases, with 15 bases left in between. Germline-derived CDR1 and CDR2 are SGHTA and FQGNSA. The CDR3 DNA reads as TGTGCCAGCAGCTCCCCGGGGGCTTGGAACCAAGAGACCCAGTACTTC. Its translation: CASSSPGAWNQETQYF.

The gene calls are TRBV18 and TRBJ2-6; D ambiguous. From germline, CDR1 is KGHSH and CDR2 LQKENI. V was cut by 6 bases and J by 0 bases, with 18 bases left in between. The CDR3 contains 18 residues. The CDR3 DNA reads TGTGCCAGCTCCCCCAACCTTGAGATCGGCTCTGGGGCCAACGTCCTGACTTTC. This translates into CASSPNLEIGSGANVLTF.

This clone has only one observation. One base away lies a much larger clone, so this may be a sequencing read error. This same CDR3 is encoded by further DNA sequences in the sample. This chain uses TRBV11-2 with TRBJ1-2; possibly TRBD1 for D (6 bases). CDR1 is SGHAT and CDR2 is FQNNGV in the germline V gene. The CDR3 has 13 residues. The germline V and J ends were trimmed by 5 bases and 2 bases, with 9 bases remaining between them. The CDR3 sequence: CASSPDRNYGYTF. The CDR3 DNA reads TGTGCCAGCAGCCCTGACAGGAACTATGGCTACACCTTC.

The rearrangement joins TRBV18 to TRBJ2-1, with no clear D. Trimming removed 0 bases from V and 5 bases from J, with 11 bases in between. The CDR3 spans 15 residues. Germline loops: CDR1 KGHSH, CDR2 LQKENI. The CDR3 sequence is CASSPPNGRDNEQFF. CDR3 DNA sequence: TGTGCCAGCTCACCACCAAACGGACGGGACAATGAGCAGTTCTTC.

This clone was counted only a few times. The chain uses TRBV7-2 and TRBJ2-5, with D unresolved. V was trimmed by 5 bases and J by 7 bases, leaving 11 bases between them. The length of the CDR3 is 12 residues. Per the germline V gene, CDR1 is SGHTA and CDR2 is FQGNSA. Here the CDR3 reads CASSPPLGTQYF. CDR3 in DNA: TGTGCCAGCAGCCCCCCGCTAGGGACCCAGTACTTC.

The CDR3 nucleotides are TGTGCCATCGGACAGGGGGGCACAGATACGCAGTATTTT. Its translation: CAIGQGGTDTQYF. J is TRBJ2-3 and V is TRBV10-3; 10 positions match TRBD1. CDR3 length: 13 amino acids. Germline trimming cut 8 bases from V and 1 base from J; bases unmatched to any gene: 0. Germline V gene lookup returns CDR1 ENHRY and CDR2 SYGVKD.

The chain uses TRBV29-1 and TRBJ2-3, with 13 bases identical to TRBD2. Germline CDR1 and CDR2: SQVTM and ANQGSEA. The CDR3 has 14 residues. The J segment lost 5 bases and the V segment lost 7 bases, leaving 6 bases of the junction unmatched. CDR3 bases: TGCAGCGCCGGGACTAGCGGGACTTTAGATACGCAGTATTTT. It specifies CSAGTSGTLDTQYF.

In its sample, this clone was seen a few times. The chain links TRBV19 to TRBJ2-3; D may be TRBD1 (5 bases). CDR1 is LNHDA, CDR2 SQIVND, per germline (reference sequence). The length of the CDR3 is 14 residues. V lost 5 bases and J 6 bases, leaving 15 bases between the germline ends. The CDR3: CASSGGRDYDTQYF. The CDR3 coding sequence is TGTGCCAGTAGTGGCGGCAGGGATTACGATACGCAGTATTTT.

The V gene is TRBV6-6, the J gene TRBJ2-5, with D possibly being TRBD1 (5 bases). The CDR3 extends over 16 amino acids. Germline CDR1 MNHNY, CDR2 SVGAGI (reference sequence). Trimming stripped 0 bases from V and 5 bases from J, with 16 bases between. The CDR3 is CASSYSSSRVSETQYF. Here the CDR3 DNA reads TGTGCCAGCAGTTACTCGTCCTCCAGGGTATCCGAGACCCAGTACTTC.